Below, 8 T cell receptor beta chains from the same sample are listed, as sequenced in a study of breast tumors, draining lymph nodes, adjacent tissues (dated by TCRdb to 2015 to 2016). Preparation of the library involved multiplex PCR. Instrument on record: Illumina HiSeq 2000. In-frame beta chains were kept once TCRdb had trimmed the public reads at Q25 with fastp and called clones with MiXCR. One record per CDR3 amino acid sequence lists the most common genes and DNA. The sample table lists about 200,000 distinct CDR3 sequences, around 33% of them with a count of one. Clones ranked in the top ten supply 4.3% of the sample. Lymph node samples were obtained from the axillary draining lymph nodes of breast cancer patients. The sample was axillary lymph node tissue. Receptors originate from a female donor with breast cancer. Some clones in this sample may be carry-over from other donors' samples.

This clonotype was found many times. This chain's CDR3 is CASSQTGKPETQYF. DNA of the CDR3: TGTGCCAGCAGCCAAACAGGGAAACCAGAGACCCAGTACTTC. V gene TRBV3-1 combines with J gene TRBJ2-5; TRBD1 might be the D (6 bases). Germline CDR1 is LGHDT and CDR2 is YNNKEL (reference sequence). The V gene lost 2 bases and the J gene lost 4 bases, with 11 bases spanning the gap. The CDR3 runs to 14 residues.

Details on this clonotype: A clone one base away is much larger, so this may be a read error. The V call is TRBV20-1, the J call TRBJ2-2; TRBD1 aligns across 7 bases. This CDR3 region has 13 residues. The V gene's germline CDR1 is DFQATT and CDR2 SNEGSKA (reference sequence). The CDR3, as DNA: TGCAGTGCTAAACAGGGGAACACCGGGGAGCTGGTTTTT. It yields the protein CSAKQGNTGELVF.

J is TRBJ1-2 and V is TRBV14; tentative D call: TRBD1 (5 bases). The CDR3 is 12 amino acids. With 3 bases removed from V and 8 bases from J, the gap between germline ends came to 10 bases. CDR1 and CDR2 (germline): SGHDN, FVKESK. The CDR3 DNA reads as TGTGCCAGCAGCCACACGGGACTAGGCTACACCTTC. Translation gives CASSHTGLGYTF. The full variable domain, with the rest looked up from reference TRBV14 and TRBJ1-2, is EAGVTQFPSHSVIEKGQTVTLRCDPISGHDNLYWYRRVMGKEIKFLLHFVKESKQDESGMPNNRFLAERTGGTYSTLKVQPAELEDSGVYFCASSHTGLGYTFGSGTRLTVV.

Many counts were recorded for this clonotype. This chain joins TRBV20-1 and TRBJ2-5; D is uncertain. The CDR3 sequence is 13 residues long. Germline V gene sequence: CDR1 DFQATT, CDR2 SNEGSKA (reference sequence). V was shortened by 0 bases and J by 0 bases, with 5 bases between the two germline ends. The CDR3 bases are TGCAGTGCTAGAGACCCGTACCAAGAGACCCAGTACTTC. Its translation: CSARDPYQETQYF.

The CDR3 nucleotides are TGTGCCAGCTTGGGGCCCACCTACGAGCAGTACTTC. Translation gives CASLGPTYEQYF. V usage is TRBV18 and J usage is TRBJ2-7; the D gene is possibly TRBD1 (5 bases). Trimming removed 7 bases from V and 2 bases from J, with 9 bases in between. Germline CDR1 and CDR2: KGHSH and LQKENI. This CDR3 is built from 12 residues.

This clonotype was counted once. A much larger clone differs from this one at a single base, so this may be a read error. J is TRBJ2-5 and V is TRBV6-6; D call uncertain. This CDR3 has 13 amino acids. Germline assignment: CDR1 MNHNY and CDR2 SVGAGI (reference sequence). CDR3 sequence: CASSRRPQGTQYF. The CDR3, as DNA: TGTGCCAGCAGCAGGCGACCCCAAGGGACCCAGTACTTC.

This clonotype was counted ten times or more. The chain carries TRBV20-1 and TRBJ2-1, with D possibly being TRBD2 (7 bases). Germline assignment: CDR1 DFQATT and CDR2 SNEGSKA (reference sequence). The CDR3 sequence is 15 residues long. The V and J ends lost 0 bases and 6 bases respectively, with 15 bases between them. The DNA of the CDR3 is TGCAGTGCTAGAGATAACCGGGGGGCCTTCAATGAGCAGTTCTTC. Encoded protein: CSARDNRGAFNEQFF.

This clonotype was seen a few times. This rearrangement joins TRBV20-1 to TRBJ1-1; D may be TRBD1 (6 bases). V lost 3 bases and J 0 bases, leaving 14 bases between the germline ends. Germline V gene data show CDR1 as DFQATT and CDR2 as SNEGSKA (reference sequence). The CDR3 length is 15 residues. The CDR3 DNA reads TGCAGTGCTAGCACAGGGCAGGAATTGAACACTGAAGCTTTCTTT. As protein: CSASTGQELNTEAFF.